This T cell receptor beta chain came from a study of pediatric ulcerative colitis. The rectum was sampled with one to two pinch biopsies at colonoscopy. Concerning this clone itself: Its antigen is not identified. Germline is not matched at one junction end, which may reflect a read error.

The CDR3 extends over 13 amino acids. Germline CDR1 and CDR2: MDHEN and SYDVKM. Findings and caveats of the study: A couple of patients' blood samples yielded substantially fewer templates. This repertoire reflects total lymphocytes rather than subpopulations like regulatory T cells. Compared with controls, ulcerative colitis showed greater blood-rectum clone sharing.

Measured with immunoSEQ multiplex PCR; TCRdb has only the in-frame clones, and not every one. This sample carries approximately 40,000 clones, 75% of them seen once, and the ten largest clones take 8.6%. The material sequenced was gut tissue. This clonotype was obtained from a boy between 10 and 17 years old with severe ulcerative colitis. The genes are TRBV28 and TRBJ1-2; 7 bases fit TRBD1. The CDR3 protein is CASGFRGLWGYTF. CDR3 nucleotides: TGTGCCAGCGGTTTTAGGGGGCTATGGGGCTACACCTTC.